This TCR beta chain was recorded in a study of OX40 agonist ivuxolimab in advanced cancers. The wider study: Three patients showed partial responses: one hepatocellular carcinoma and two cutaneous melanoma cases. Study observations and caveats: Some nonresponders additionally presented with little normalized T-cell clonal expansion. Dose levels from 0.1 to 3.0 mg/kg saw CD4+ and CD8+ blood T cells expand clonally by week 6. Partly responding patients at 0.1-3.0 mg/kg showed some of the smallest clonal expansion.

This clone was counted between two and nine times. Its antigen is undetermined. Profiled with immunoSEQ multiplex PCR; TCRdb holds only in-frame clones, not every one. The sample holds some 70,000 clones; just over 85% are singletons and the top ten take under 0.75%. CDR1 SGHNT and CDR2 YENEEA come from the germline V gene. The V segment lost 6 bases and the J segment 5 bases; nucleotides outside the gene matches: 12. This CDR3 is built from 15 residues. The rearrangement uses TRBV11-3 and TRBJ2-7, with 8 bases identical to TRBD1. The sample was CD4+ or CD8+ T cells sorted from blood, taken in a trial of the OX40 agonist ivuxolimab. The TCR was taken from an adult with an advanced solid tumor such as melanoma, head and neck, liver or kidney cancer. CDR3 nucleotides: TGTGCCAGCAGTCCCGAGGCGGACAGGGCCCACGAGCAGTACTTC. It encodes CASSPEADRAHEQYF.